Listed here are 21 T cell receptor beta chains from one sample, sequenced in a study of T-cell reconstitution after alpha-beta-depleted transplantation in children. Unique molecular identifiers were used in preparing the TCRbeta library. TCRdb ran MiXCR on the PCR reads and lists one entry per CDR3 protein. The sample carries 500,000 or so distinct CDR3 sequences, 10% to 12% recorded once. The source was PBMCs, mostly from graft donor cells, collected 180 days after TCRalphabeta/CD19-depleted stem cell transplant. Every receptor here comes from a female patient aged 2-15 years who had a stem cell transplant for aplastic anemia, so the T cells may come from the graft donor.

The gene calls are TRBV19 and TRBJ1-1; TRBD1 might be the D (6 bases). There are 15 residues in the CDR3. CDR1 is LNHDA, CDR2 SQIVND, per germline (reference sequence). V lost 9 bases and J lost 4, with 21 bases in between. The DNA for the CDR3 is TGTGCCAGCCGACCTGAAACAGGGTTTGTCACTGAAGCTTTCTTT. Protein sequence: CASRPETGFVTEAFF. Based on the CDR3 plus reference TRBV19 and TRBJ1-1, the full variable domain is DGGITQSPKYLFRKEGQNVTLSCEQNLNHDAMYWYRQDPGQGLRLIYYSQIVNDFQKGDIAEGYSVSREKKESFPLTVTSAQKNPTAFYLCASRPETGFVTEAFFGQGTRLTVV.

The chain links TRBV10-3 to TRBJ1-5; possibly TRBD1 for D (6 bases). The germline gives CDR1 ENHRY, CDR2 SYGVKD. The V and J ends lost 8 bases and 7 bases respectively, with 18 bases between them. The CDR3 contains 14 residues. CDR3 in DNA: TGTGCCATCGGTGGTCAGGGGACCCAGCAGCCCCAGCATTTT. Its protein is CAIGGQGTQQPQHF.

The chain uses TRBV4-3 and TRBJ1-4; 10 nucleotides match TRBD1. This CDR3 is built from 16 residues. The V and J ends lost 1 base and 8 bases, in that order; junction bases with no gene match: 7. Germline V gives CDR1 LGHNA, CDR2 YSLEER. The CDR3 DNA follows: TGCGCCAGCAGCCAAGCTCCGACAGGGGGCAGGGAAAAACTGTTTTTT. Translating it yields CASSQAPTGGREKLFF.

In this sample, this clonotype turned up a few times. This chain connects TRBV9 to TRBJ2-2; TRBD2 matches at 9 bases. The CDR3 is 17 amino acids. J lost 5 bases, V lost 0 bases, and 8 bases had no gene match. The germline V gene encodes CDR1 SGDLS and CDR2 YYNGEE. The CDR3 sequence is CASSVGGSGRRTGELFF. The CDR3 bases are TGTGCCAGCAGCGTAGGGGGTAGCGGGAGACGAACCGGGGAGCTGTTTTTT.

This clonotype appeared many times. The V gene is TRBV5-1, the J gene TRBJ1-1, with D unresolved. V was pared by 0 bases and J by 7 bases, with 19 bases between. Germline V CDR1 and CDR2: SGHRS, YFSETQ. The CDR3 has 16 amino acids. DNA of the CDR3: TGCGCCAGCAGCTTGGCCCGGATTAACAGCGTAGATGAAGCTTTCTTT. Its protein product is CASSLARINSVDEAFF. Looking up the rest from reference TRBV5-1 and TRBJ1-1 gives the full variable domain: KAGVTQTPRYLIKTRGQQVTLSCSPISGHRSVSWYQQTPGQGLQFLFEYFSETQRNKGNFPGRFSGRQFSNSRSEMNVSTLELGDSALYLCASSLARINSVDEAFFGQGTRLTVV.

The rearrangement uses TRBV20-1 and TRBJ1-2; D remains ambiguous. Trimming stripped 4 bases from V and 0 bases from J, with 3 bases between. This CDR3 has 11 amino acids. Germline lookup yields CDR1 DFQATT and CDR2 SNEGSKA (reference sequence). Here the CDR3 DNA reads TGCAGTGCTACAGCTAACTATGGCTACACCTTC. Its translation: CSATANYGYTF.

This clonotype was detected ten times or more. The chain has TRBV9 and TRBJ2-2, with D hard to call. Between the trimmed V and J ends, which lost 0 bases and 5 bases, there was a span of 5 bases. This CDR3 contains 13 residues. Germline V gene lookup returns CDR1 SGDLS and CDR2 YYNGEE. The CDR3 sequence: CASSVEGTGELFF. The CDR3 DNA is TGTGCCAGCAGCGTAGAAGGGACCGGGGAGCTGTTTTTT.

This clonotype was detected only a few times. This chain links TRBV6-2 or TRBV6-3 with TRBJ2-3; 10 nucleotides line up with TRBD2. The CDR3 has 16 residues. Trimming at V came to 5 bases and at J to 5 bases, leaving 10 bases not matched to a gene. Germline V gene sequence: CDR1 MNHEY, CDR2 SVGEGT. CDR3 amino acids: CASSRDSSGRRDTQYF. The CDR3 DNA sequence: TGTGCCAGCAGTAGGGACTCTAGCGGGAGACGAGATACGCAGTATTTT.

This clonotype appeared a few times. The chain combines TRBV5-1 with TRBJ2-1; D unresolved. Per the germline V gene, CDR1 is SGHRS and CDR2 is YFSETQ. The CDR3 is 16 amino acids. Trimming removed 0 bases at V and 0 bases at J, with 10 bases between. CDR3 DNA: TGCGCCAGCAGCTTGGTCGGCGGCTACTCCTACAATGAGCAGTTCTTC. Translation: CASSLVGGYSYNEQFF.

This clonotype was found a few times. The chain uses TRBV14 and TRBJ2-5; D might be TRBD1 (6 bases). CDR1 is SGHDN and CDR2 is FVKESK in the germline V gene. Trimming cost V 4 bases and J 2 bases, with 26 bases left between them. The CDR3 sequence is 19 residues long. DNA for the CDR3: TGTGCCAGCAGCCCTCGTCCCGGGACATGTTGCTATGGGCAAGAGACCCAGTACTTC. Residues: CASSPRPGTCCYGQETQYF.

This clonotype was seen repeatedly, ten times or more. The chain joins TRBV7-3 to TRBJ2-4, with D tentatively TRBD1 or TRBD2 (5 bases each). The germline CDR1 and CDR2 sequences are SGHTA and FQGTGA. This CDR3 has 15 residues. Trimming took 2 bases from V and 4 from J, leaving 12 bases between them. The CDR3 region has the DNA TGTGCCAGCAGCTTATCCGGGACCGATAAAAACATTCAGTACTTC. Translating gives CASSLSGTDKNIQYF.

The V call is TRBV6-1, the J call TRBJ2-7; D unresolved. The CDR3 is 13 residues long. Germline V gene sequence: CDR1 MNHNS, CDR2 SASEGT. Deletions cut 5 bases from V and 0 bases from J, with 8 bases between. The CDR3 DNA reads TGTGCCAGCAGTCCGCAGCCCTCCTACGAGCAGTACTTC. Protein product: CASSPQPSYEQYF.

As DNA, the CDR3 is TGTGCCAGCAGCTTAACCGGGACAGGGGACGAGCAGTACTTC. Protein: CASSLTGTGDEQYF. J is TRBJ2-7 and V is TRBV7-9, with 10 bases matching TRBD1. CDR1 and CDR2 from the germline V gene are SEHNR and FQNEAQ (reference sequence). This CDR3 spans 14 amino acids. With V trimmed by 2 bases and J by 5 bases, 3 bases remained unmatched.

This clonotype occurred many times. This chain links TRBV12-3 or TRBV12-4 with TRBJ2-1; D remains ambiguous. V lost 1 base to trimming and J lost 13 bases, with 11 bases between them. This CDR3 comprises 12 residues. CDR3 region: CASSLEMAFQFF. CDR3 sequence (DNA): TGTGCCAGCAGTTTAGAGATGGCCTTTCAGTTCTTC.

This chain joins TRBV7-2 and TRBJ1-6, with D perhaps TRBD1 (5 bases). V was shortened by 5 bases and J by 6 bases, with 14 bases between the two germline ends. The CDR3 runs to 15 residues. The germline V gene encodes CDR1 SGHTA and CDR2 FQGNSA. CDR3 amino acids: CASSPARGANSPLHF. The CDR3 DNA is TGTGCCAGCAGCCCGGCCCGCGGGGCTAATTCACCCCTCCACTTT.

This clonotype was detected only a few times. The genes are TRBV12-3 or TRBV12-4 and TRBJ2-1, with a weak D call TRBD2 (5 bases). With 1 base removed from V and 9 bases from J, the gap between germline ends came to 16 bases. CDR3 size: 15 residues. CDR3 in DNA: TGTGCCAGCAGTTTAGGTAGCTACCTGGGGAGTGAGCAGTTCTTC. Translating it yields CASSLGSYLGSEQFF.

This chain connects TRBV7-2 to TRBJ2-5; 10 positions agree with TRBD1. The length of the CDR3 is 17 residues. Germline CDR1 SGHTA, CDR2 FQGNSA. V trimming: 6 bases; J trimming: 5 bases; junction bases outside the gene matches: 15. This chain's CDR3 is CASRSGTGARWAETQYF. The CDR3 coding sequence is TGTGCCAGCAGATCCGGGACAGGGGCCCGGTGGGCGGAGACCCAGTACTTC. Variable domain in full (rest from reference TRBV7-2 and TRBJ2-5): GAGVSQSPSNKVTEKGKDVELRCDPISGHTALYWYRQSLGQGLEFLIYFQGNSAPDKSGLPSDRFSAERTGGSVSTLTIQRTQQEDSAVYLCASRSGTGARWAETQYFGPGTRLLVL.

This clonotype was picked up a small number of times. The rearrangement joins TRBV4-2 to TRBJ2-3; no definite D call. CDR1 LGHNA and CDR2 YNFKEQ come from the germline V gene. Deletions cut 4 bases from V and 10 bases from J, with 12 bases between. The CDR3 is made up of 12 amino acids. The CDR3 sequence: CASSPGYQAQYF. The DNA for the CDR3 is TGTGCCAGCAGCCCCGGTTATCAGGCGCAGTATTTT.

This clonotype has only a few counts. The chain employs TRBV28 and TRBJ2-7; weak D call: TRBD2 (5 bases). This CDR3 region has 14 residues. The ends were cut back, 6 bases at V and 2 bases at J, with 14 bases in the middle. Germline values: CDR1 MDHEN, CDR2 SYDVKM. The CDR3 DNA reads TGTGCCAGCAGCCCACGGACTCCGACCTACGAGCAGTACTTC. Amino acid sequence: CASSPRTPTYEQYF.

CDR3 residues: CASSNQANEAFF. CDR3 coding DNA: TGTGCCAGCTCAAATCAGGCAAATGAAGCTTTCTTT. This chain joins TRBV18 and TRBJ1-1; no definite D call. This CDR3 contains 12 residues. Germline V lookup: CDR1 KGHSH, CDR2 LQKENI. The V gene lost 5 bases and the J gene lost 7 bases, with 11 bases spanning the gap. The variable domain in full, with the rest retrieved from reference TRBV18 and TRBJ1-1, is NAGVMQNPRHLVRRRGQEARLRCSPMKGHSHVYWYRQLPEEGLKFMVYLQKENIIDESGMPKERFSAEFPKEGPSILRIQQVVRGDSAAYFCASSNQANEAFFGQGTRLTVV.

The J gene is TRBJ2-1, the V gene TRBV5-6, with 10 nucleotides matching TRBD2. The V gene end was trimmed by 1 base and the J gene end by 9 bases; junction bases not matched to a gene: 19. Per germline, CDR1 SGHDT and CDR2 YYEEEE. This CDR3 has 19 residues. CDR3 region: CASSLWASGRPPSNAEQFF. The CDR3 DNA reads TGTGCCAGCAGCTTGTGGGCTAGCGGGAGACCCCCCTCTAACGCTGAGCAGTTCTTC.